One and the same sample provided the 19 T cell receptor beta chains below, sequenced in a study of CXCR3-negative and CXCR3-positive naive CD8 T cells. General study results and limits: CXCR3-positive naive cells carried more hydrophobic TRB CDR3s than CXCR3-negative naive cells did.

Their target antigens are unknown. UMI-labeled 5' RACE yielded the TRB cDNA libraries. One entry per CDR3 protein, without DNA, is what TCRdb gives after re-calling the 5' RACE reads. This sample carries some 60,000 distinct CDR3 sequences, with approximately 0.5% going to the ten biggest clones. The sample was naive CXCR3+ CD8+ T cells from blood. Indicated subset: CD45RO-CCR7+CD27+CD95- naive CD8+ T cells expressing CXCR3 (TNR3+). The receptors stem from a human donor in good health. Some clones in this sample may be carry-over from other donors' samples.

The chain employs TRBV29-1 and TRBJ1-1; TCRdb's D gene call, TRBD1, goes unchecked for lack of DNA. Germline V CDR1 and CDR2: SQVTM, ANQGSEA. The CDR3 is 12 amino acids. CDR3 sequence reads: CSVRPGFTEAFF.

The chain uses TRBV10-3 and TRBJ1-2; TCRdb names TRBD1, which stays unverified in the absence of DNA. The CDR3 extends over 13 amino acids. CDR1 and CDR2 from the germline V gene are ENHRY and SYGVKD. CDR3 region: CAISEGTTGGYTF.

The chain joins TRBV29-1 to TRBJ2-7; TCRdb's D gene call, TRBD2, goes unchecked for lack of DNA. Germline V gene lookup returns CDR1 SQVTM and CDR2 ANQGSEA. The CDR3 is 17 amino acids. The CDR3 protein is CSVRTSGGHRPTYEQYF.

V and J are TRBV20-1 and TRBJ2-3; the D call of TRBD1 rests on TCRdb alone, since no DNA is present to check it. Germline CDR1 is DFQATT and CDR2 is SNEGSKA (reference sequence). CDR3 length: 12 residues. This CDR3 reads CSAWATARTQYF.

The rearrangement uses TRBV12-3 or TRBV12-4 and TRBJ2-5; there is no DNA to check the TCRdb D call of TRBD1. The CDR3 consists of 13 residues. CDR3 loop: CASTPFRGKTQYF.

The CDR3 sequence: CASSQDRGGNYGYTF. This chain links TRBV4-3 with TRBJ1-2; TCRdb's assignment of TRBD1 cannot be checked, as there is no DNA. This CDR3 region has 15 residues. Germline V lookup: CDR1 LGHNA, CDR2 YSLEER.

The rearrangement joins TRBV21-1 to TRBJ2-7; TCRdb returns TRBD1, unconfirmable since there is no DNA. TRBV21-1 is a pseudogene locus. CDR3 length: 17 residues. The CDR3 reads CASSNYPGTVTSYEQYF.

The chain recombines TRBV10-3 with TRBJ2-5. This CDR3 is 14 amino acids long. CDR1 and CDR2 from the germline V gene are ENHRY and SYGVKD. The CDR3 is CAISGEVGTETQYF.

This chain joins TRBV7-7 and TRBJ2-3. Germline values: CDR1 SSHAT, CDR2 FNYEAQ (reference sequence). The CDR3 spans 14 residues. CDR3 sequence: CAVQSDLGEDTQYF.

This chain uses TRBV29-1 with TRBJ1-3. CDR1 SQVTM and CDR2 ANQGSEA come from the germline V gene. There are 15 residues in the CDR3. The chain's CDR3 is CSVELWGNTGNTIYF. The full variable domain, its missing parts supplied by reference TRBV29-1 and TRBJ1-3, is SAVISQKPSRDICQRGTSLTIQCQVDSQVTMMFWYRQQPGQSLTLIATANQGSEATYESGFVIDKFPISRPNLTFSTLTVSNMSPEDSSIYLCSVELWGNTGNTIYFGEGSWLTVV.

The chain is built from TRBV6-2 or TRBV6-3 and TRBJ2-5; without DNA, the TCRdb call of TRBD1 cannot be checked. The CDR3 is 15 amino acids. The germline V gene has CDR1 MNHEY and CDR2 SVGEGT. The CDR3 sequence: CASSPRGTPQETQYF.

This chain uses TRBV20-1 with TRBJ1-5. The CDR3 consists of 14 residues. CDR1 is DFQATT and CDR2 is SNEGSKA in the germline V gene (reference sequence). CDR3 residues: CSASRRYSNQPQHF.

CDR3 residues: CASSLSGSTDTQYF. The chain recombines TRBV7-3 with TRBJ2-3. Germline V lookup: CDR1 SGHTA, CDR2 FQGTGA. CDR3 length equals 14 residues. The full variable domain, with the rest looked up from reference TRBV7-3 and TRBJ2-3, is GAGVSQTPSNKVTEKGKYVELRCDPISGHTALYWYRQSLGQGPEFLIYFQGTGAADDSGLPNDRFFAVRPEGSVSTLKIQRTERGDSAVYLCASSLSGSTDTQYFGPGTRLTVL.

The chain has TRBV7-9 and TRBJ2-1; without DNA, the TCRdb call of TRBD1 cannot be checked. CDR1 is SEHNR and CDR2 is FQNEAQ in the germline V gene (reference sequence). The CDR3 extends over 18 amino acids. CDR3 residues: CASSFRGSTREGYNEQFF.

This CDR3 is CASSLIGVEKLFF. The V gene is TRBV7-9, the J gene TRBJ1-4; TCRdb outputs TRBD1, but without DNA this stays unchecked. In germline, CDR1 is SEHNR, CDR2 FQNEAQ (reference sequence). The CDR3 consists of 13 residues.

V usage is TRBV28 and J usage is TRBJ2-1; TCRdb proposes TRBD1, but this gene call is untestable without DNA. Germline lookup yields CDR1 MDHEN and CDR2 SYDVKM. There are 13 residues in the CDR3. The CDR3 loop is CASRWTDYNEQFF.

The chain carries TRBV28 and TRBJ2-3. The length of the CDR3 is 12 residues. Germline-derived CDR1 and CDR2 are MDHEN and SYDVKM. The chain's CDR3 is CASSAYTDTQYF.

The V and J genes are TRBV4-2 and TRBJ1-1; TCRdb's D call, TRBD1, is unchecked because there is no DNA. The germline V gene encodes CDR1 LGHNA and CDR2 YNFKEQ. The CDR3 covers 15 residues. CDR3 amino acids: CASSQPWQGNTEAFF.

This chain connects TRBV27 to TRBJ2-2. Germline V gene sequence: CDR1 MNHEY, CDR2 SMNVEV (reference sequence). The CDR3 totals 14 residues. Here the CDR3 reads CASSLGLPYGELFF.